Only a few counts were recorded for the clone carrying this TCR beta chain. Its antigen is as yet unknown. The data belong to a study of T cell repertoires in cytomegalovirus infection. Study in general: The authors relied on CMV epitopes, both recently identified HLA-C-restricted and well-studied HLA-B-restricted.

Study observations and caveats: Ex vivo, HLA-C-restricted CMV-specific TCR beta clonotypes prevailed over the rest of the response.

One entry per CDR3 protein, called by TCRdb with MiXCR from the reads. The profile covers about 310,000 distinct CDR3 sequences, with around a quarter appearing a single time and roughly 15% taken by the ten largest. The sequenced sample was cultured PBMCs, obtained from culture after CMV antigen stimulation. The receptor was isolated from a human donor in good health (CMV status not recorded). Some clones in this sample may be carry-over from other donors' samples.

CDR3: CSASPGTSGGGAQYF. DNA for the CDR3: TGCAGTGCTAGCCCTGGGACTAGCGGGGGTGGTGCCCAGTACTTC. The chain combines TRBV20-1 with TRBJ2-4; 14 bases match TRBD2. Trimming removed 3 bases from V and 13 bases from J; junction bases left unmatched: 11. There are 15 residues in the CDR3. Germline V gives CDR1 DFQATT, CDR2 SNEGSKA (reference sequence).